These 18 T cell receptor beta chains were all obtained from the same sample, sequenced in a study of CD8+CD57+ T cells in acquired aplastic anemia (dated by TCRdb to the late 2010s). Sequencing was performed on an Illumina HiSeq 2000. Profiling of TCR beta VDJ combinations and CDR3 sequences used genomic DNA as the template. The public reads were run again by TCRdb, first through fastp at Q25 and then through MiXCR, and only productive beta chains were kept. Every distinct CDR3 protein forms one entry, paired with its most common genes and DNA. This sample has just over 400,000 distinct CDR3 sequences in its table, and roughly 64% of those were observed once. Around 4% of the sample comes from the top ten. The sequenced sample was sorted CD4+, CD8+, or CD8+CD57+ T cells (not recorded which) from PBMCs. These receptors came from a human donor in good health, serving as a control.

Details on this clonotype: An end of the junction differs from the germline gene, which may be a read error. The J gene is TRBJ2-5, the V gene TRBV7-6; possible D gene TRBD2, 7 bases. This CDR3 spans 14 amino acids. Germline CDR1 is SGHVS and CDR2 is FNYEAQ. The CDR3 DNA follows: TGTGCCAGCAGCCGAAGGGGGGGCTACGAGCAGTACTTCTTC. Translating gives CASSRRGGYEQYFF.

This chain uses TRBV20-1 with TRBJ1-2; no reliable D call. CDR3 size: 14 residues. Germline V gene lookup returns CDR1 DFQATT and CDR2 SNEGSKA (reference sequence). This CDR3 is CSAGVRNNFYGYTF. For the CDR3, the DNA is TGCAGCGCTGGAGTCAGGAACAACTTCTATGGCTACACCTTC.

At least ten counts were recorded for this clonotype. The chain is built from TRBV7-2 and TRBJ2-3; D remains ambiguous. The CDR3 runs to 14 residues. The V end lost 4 bases, the J end lost 0 bases, and 8 bases lay between the germline ends. Looked up from germline, CDR1 is SGHTA and CDR2 is FQGNSA. DNA of the CDR3: TGTGCCAGCAGCTCGCCCCCGAGCACAGATACGCAGTATTTT. Protein product: CASSSPPSTDTQYF.

This clonotype was counted once. The chain has TRBV6-5 and TRBJ1-2; D may be TRBD1 (5 bases). The CDR3 covers 15 residues. V shed 0 bases and J shed 4 bases, with 12 bases lying between them. Germline CDR1 reads MNHEY; CDR2 reads SVGAGI. The CDR3 region is CASSYSWGSSYGYTF. CDR3 in DNA: TGTGCCAGCAGTTACTCTTGGGGGTCCAGCTATGGCTACACCTTC.

This clonotype was picked up one time. A junction boundary mismatches the germline segment, possibly from a read error. This chain links TRBV2 with TRBJ2-1; a possible D gene is TRBD2 (6 bases). CDR1 and CDR2 (germline): SNHLY, FYNNEI. This CDR3 contains 13 residues. In DNA, the CDR3 is TGTGCCAGCAGTCGACTAGTCTACGATGAGCAGTTCTTC. This encodes CASSRLVYDEQFF.

A note on this clonotype: The conserved final phenylalanine or tryptophan is absent from the CDR3, which likely points to a read error. The DNA is omitted, as the CDR3 cannot be located on it reliably, and the CDR3 follows TCRdb's listing. This chain uses TRBV2 with TRBJ2-1; the D call in the table, TRBD1, was not verified against the DNA. The CDR3 adds up to 15 amino acids, both ends counted. The germline CDR1 and CDR2 sequences are SNHLY and FYNNEI. Here the CDR3 reads CASSVGTLEQTQHFC.

This sequence joins TRBV7-2 and TRBJ2-5; 14 nucleotides line up with TRBD2. The CDR3 has 16 residues. V was pared by 5 bases and J by 8 bases, with 10 bases of the junction left unmatched. The V gene's germline CDR1 is SGHTA and CDR2 FQGNSA. The DNA for the CDR3 is TGTGCCAGCAGCCGCGGACTAGCGGGGGGCCCTGGAACCCAGTACTTC. This translates into CASSRGLAGGPGTQYF. The full variable domain, with the rest looked up from reference TRBV7-2 and TRBJ2-5, is GAGVSQSPSNKVTEKGKDVELRCDPISGHTALYWYRQSLGQGLEFLIYFQGNSAPDKSGLPSDRFSAERTGGSVSTLTIQRTQQEDSAVYLCASSRGLAGGPGTQYFGPGTRLLVL.

Comments on this clonotype: The junction departs from the called germline gene at one end, perhaps through a read error. CDR3 sequence reads: CASSREGGNTGTQFF. The CDR3 coding sequence is TGTGCCAGCAGCCGGGAGGGTGGGAACACAGGGACGCAGTTTTTT. This chain links TRBV2 with TRBJ2-3, with 8 nucleotides matching TRBD2. Germline V gene data show CDR1 as SNHLY and CDR2 as FYNNEI. The CDR3 contains 15 residues. The full variable domain, its missing parts supplied by reference TRBV2 and TRBJ2-3, is EPEVTQTPSHQVTQMGQEVILRCVPISNHLYFYWYRQILGQKVEFLVSFYNNEISEKSEIFDDQFSVERPDGSNFTLKIRSTKLEDSAMYFCASSREGGNTGTQFFGPGTRLTVL.

The chain couples TRBV7-8 to TRBJ2-2, with D perhaps TRBD1 or TRBD2 (5 bases each). Germline V gives CDR1 SGHVS, CDR2 FQNEAQ. V was shortened by 7 bases and J by 4 bases, with 16 bases between the two germline ends. The CDR3 runs to 15 residues. The CDR3 is CASTEGRLTTGELFF. In DNA, the CDR3 is TGTGCCAGCACCGAGGGGAGATTGACCACCGGGGAGCTGTTTTTT.

This clonotype was found many times. V is TRBV6-1 and J is TRBJ1-5; D remains ambiguous. Looked up from germline, CDR1 is MNHNS and CDR2 is SASEGT. The V end was cut by 7 bases, the J end by 0 bases, with 7 bases between. The CDR3 sequence is 13 residues long. The CDR3 region has the DNA TGTGCCAGCACGCAGGTTAGCAATCAGCCCCAGCATTTT. Residues: CASTQVSNQPQHF.

This chain uses TRBV15 with TRBJ1-2; D is unclear. CDR1 and CDR2 (germline): LNHNV, YYDKDF (reference sequence). V lost 3 bases and J 8 bases, leaving 7 bases between the germline ends. This CDR3 is built from 11 residues. CDR3 protein: CATSSTWGYTF. The CDR3 DNA follows: TGTGCCACCAGCAGTACTTGGGGCTACACCTTC.

Concerning this clonotype: No conserved phenylalanine or tryptophan ends this CDR3, so it is likely a read error. Because the CDR3's place on the DNA is in doubt, the DNA is left out and the CDR3 is given as listed by TCRdb. The rearrangement joins TRBV7-2 to TRBJ1-1. Germline V gives CDR1 SGHTA, CDR2 FQGNSA. Termini included, the CDR3 measures 13 amino acids. CDR3 residues: CASSLGTSGEAYY.

In its sample, this clonotype was seen once. This may arise from a read error, as a much more abundant clone is one base away. V usage is TRBV6-1 and J usage is TRBJ1-2; 9 bases map to TRBD1. With V trimmed by 11 bases and J by 3 bases, 7 bases remained unmatched. Germline V gives CDR1 MNHNS, CDR2 SASEGT. CDR3 length: 13 amino acids. CDR3 DNA: TGTGCCGGCCTCAGGACAGGGGACTATGGCTACACCTTC. Its protein product is CAGLRTGDYGYTF.

At least ten counts were recorded for this clonotype. This chain links TRBV19 with TRBJ2-2, with D maybe TRBD2 (5 bases). Germline V CDR1 and CDR2: LNHDA, SQIVND (reference sequence). Trimming took 7 bases from V and 5 from J, leaving 20 bases between them. The length of the CDR3 is 16 residues. CDR3 protein: CASTSMRLRDTGELFF. The DNA of the CDR3 is TGTGCCAGTACGTCAATGCGTCTCCGGGATACCGGGGAGCTGTTTTTT. Complete variable domain (other parts from reference TRBV19 and TRBJ2-2): DGGITQSPKYLFRKEGQNVTLSCEQNLNHDAMYWYRQDPGQGLRLIYYSQIVNDFQKGDIAEGYSVSREKKESFPLTVTSAQKNPTAFYLCASTSMRLRDTGELFFGEGSRLTVL.

This chain uses TRBV7-8 with TRBJ1-5, with TRBD1 identical over 7 bases. CDR1 and CDR2 (germline): SGHVS, FQNEAQ. This CDR3 spans 20 amino acids. The V and J ends lost 3 bases and 0 bases, in that order; junction bases with no gene match: 17. The CDR3 here is CASSFRFGPAQGYSNQPQHF. The CDR3 nucleotides read TGTGCCAGCAGCTTTCGATTCGGGCCAGCACAGGGGTATAGCAATCAGCCCCAGCATTTT.

On this clonotype: A read error may account for a junction end that differs from germline. CDR3 region: CATSMPGAGETQYF. The CDR3 DNA reads TGTGCCACCAGCATGCCGGGGGCAGGAGAGACCCAGTACTTC. The chain employs TRBV9 and TRBJ2-5, with D tentatively TRBD1 or TRBD2 (6 bases each). Germline CDR1 and CDR2: SGDLS and YYNGEE. The CDR3 contains 14 residues. Filled out from reference TRBV9 and TRBJ2-5, the complete variable domain reads DSGVTQTPKHLITATGQRVTLRCSPRSGDLSVYWYQQSLDQGLQFLIQYYNGEERAKGNILERFSAQQFPDLHSELNLSSLELGDSALYFCATSMPGAGETQYFGPGTRLLVL.

CDR3 coding DNA: TGTGCCAGCAGCTGCCTACGACGTAACTATGGCTACACCTTC. This gives the protein CASSCLRRNYGYTF. The chain has TRBV5-6 and TRBJ1-2; D remains unclear. CDR3 size: 14 residues. V was clipped by 3 bases and J by 1 base, with 10 bases between them. Germline values: CDR1 SGHDT, CDR2 YYEEEE.

Many counts were recorded for this clonotype. The V gene is TRBV20-1, the J gene TRBJ2-3; 7 bases line up with TRBD1. The junction had 9 bases not matched to a gene; V was cut back by 3 bases and J by 3 bases. The germline CDR1 and CDR2 sequences are DFQATT and SNEGSKA (reference sequence). CDR3 length: 15 amino acids. The CDR3 nucleotides read TGCAGTGCTAGCTATACAGGGGCGCGGACAGATACGCAGTATTTT. Its translation: CSASYTGARTDTQYF.